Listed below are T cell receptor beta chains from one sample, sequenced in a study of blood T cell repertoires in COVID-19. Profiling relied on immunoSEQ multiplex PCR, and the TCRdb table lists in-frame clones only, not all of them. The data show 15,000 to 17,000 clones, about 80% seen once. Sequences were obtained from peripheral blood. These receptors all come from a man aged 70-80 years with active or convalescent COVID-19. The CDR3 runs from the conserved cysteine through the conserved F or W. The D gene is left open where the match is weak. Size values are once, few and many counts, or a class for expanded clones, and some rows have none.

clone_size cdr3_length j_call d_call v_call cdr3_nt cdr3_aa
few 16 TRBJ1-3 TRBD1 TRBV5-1 TGCGCCAGCAGCTTGGGCGGGACAGGGGCTGGAAACACCATATATTTT CASSLGGTGAGNTIYF
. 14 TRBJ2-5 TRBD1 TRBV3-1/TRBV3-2 TGTGCCAGCAGCCAAATCAGGGGGCTTGAGACCCAGTACTTC CASSQIRGLETQYF
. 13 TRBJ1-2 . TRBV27 TGTGCCAGCAGTTTGGAGGGGAGCTATGGCTACACCTTC CASSLEGSYGYTF
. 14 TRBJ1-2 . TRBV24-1 TGTGCCACCAGTGAAGGCAGGGAATCATATGGCTACACCTTC CATSEGRESYGYTF
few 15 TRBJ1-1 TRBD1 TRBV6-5 TGTGCCAGCAGTTACCCGGGACAGGGAAACACTGAAGCTTTCTTT CASSYPGQGNTEAFF
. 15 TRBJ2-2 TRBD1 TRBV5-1 TGCGCCAGCAGCCCGAGACAGGGATGGACCGGGGAGCTGTTTTTT CASSPRQGWTGELFF
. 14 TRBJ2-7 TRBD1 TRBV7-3 TGTGCCAGCAGCCCTGGGACAGCAATCTACGAGCAGTACTTC CASSPGTAIYEQYF
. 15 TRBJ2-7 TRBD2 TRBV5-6 TGTGCCAGCAGCCCCCCCACTAGCGGGAGCAACGAGCAGTACTTC CASSPPTSGSNEQYF
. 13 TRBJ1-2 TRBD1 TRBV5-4 TGTGCCAGCAGCTTGGGGGGGACAGATGGCTACACCTTC CASSLGGTDGYTF
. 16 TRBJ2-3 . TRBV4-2 TGTGCCAGCAGCCAAGCCCCGGCTAGTGGTGCAGATACGCAGTATTTT CASSQAPASGADTQYF
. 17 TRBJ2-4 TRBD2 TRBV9 TGTGCCAGCAGCGTAGATCCTAGCGGTATGCAGAAAAACATTCAGTACTTC CASSVDPSGMQKNIQYF
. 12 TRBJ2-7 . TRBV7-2 TGTGCCAGCAGCTTATGGGCATACGAGCAGTACTTC CASSLWAYEQYF
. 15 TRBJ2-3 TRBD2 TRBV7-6 TGTGCCAGCAGCTTTAATGCGGGAGGGACAGATACGCAGTATTTT CASSFNAGGTDTQYF
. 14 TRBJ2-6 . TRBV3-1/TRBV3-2 TGTGCCAGCAGTTCCTCGGGAGGGGCCAACGTCCTGACTTTC CASSSSGGANVLTF
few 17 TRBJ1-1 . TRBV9 TGTGCCAGCAGCGCGCCACGGGGGGAACAGTCGAACACTGAAGCTTTCTTT CASSAPRGEQSNTEAFF
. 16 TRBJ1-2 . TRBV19 TGTGCCAGTAGTCCCCGTGAGACTCTCCTCGGCAATGGCTACACCTTC CASSPRETLLGNGYTF
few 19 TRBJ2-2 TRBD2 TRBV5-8 TGTGCCAGCAGCGCCCGGACTAGCGGGCGGTTCGCGAACACCGGGGAGCTGTTTTTT CASSARTSGRFANTGELFF
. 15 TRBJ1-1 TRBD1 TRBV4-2 TGTGCCAGCAGCCAGGGACAGGGACGGGACACTGAAGCTTTCTTT CASSQGQGRDTEAFF
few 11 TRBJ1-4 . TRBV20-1 TGCAGAGTCAGTAATAATGAAAAACTGTTTTTT CRVSNNEKLFF
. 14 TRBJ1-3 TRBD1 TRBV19 TGTGCCAGTAGCTACGGACAGGCTGGAAACACCATATATTTT CASSYGQAGNTIYF
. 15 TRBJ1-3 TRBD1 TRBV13 TGTGCCAGCAGCCCAGGGGGAGTATCGGGAAACACCATATATTTT CASSPGGVSGNTIYF
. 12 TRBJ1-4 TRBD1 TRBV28 TGTGCCAGCAGTTCCCGCGACAGGGGCAGGTTTTTT CASSSRDRGRFF
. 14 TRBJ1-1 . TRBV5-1 TGCGCCAGCAGCTTGGTTGGGGGGGAAACTGAAGCTTTCTTT CASSLVGGETEAFF
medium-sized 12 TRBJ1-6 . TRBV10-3 TGTGCCATCAGTGAGTGGGCATCACCCCTCCACTTT CAISEWASPLHF
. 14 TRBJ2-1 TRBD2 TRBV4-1 TGCGCCAGCAGACGGACTAGCGGGGGCGATGAGCAGTTCTTC CASRRTSGGDEQFF
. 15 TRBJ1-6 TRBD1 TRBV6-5 TGTGCCAGCAGTTACCTGGGACAGGGGGCTTCACCCCTCCACTTT CASSYLGQGASPLHF
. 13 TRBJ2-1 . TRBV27 TGTGCCAGCAGTCCACGCATGGCCAATGAGCAGTTCTTC CASSPRMANEQFF
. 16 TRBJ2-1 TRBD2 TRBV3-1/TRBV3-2 TGTGCCAGCAGCCAAGAGTTTAGCGGGAGGAAGAATGAGCAGTTCTTC CASSQEFSGRKNEQFF
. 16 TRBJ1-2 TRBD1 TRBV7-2 TGTGCCAGCGTCAATGGTTGGGGACAGGGTAACTATGGCTACACCTTC CASVNGWGQGNYGYTF
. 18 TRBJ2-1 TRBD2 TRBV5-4 TGTGCCAGCAGCTCCGGGACTAGCGGGAAGAGCTCCTACAATGAGCAGTTCTTC CASSSGTSGKSSYNEQFF
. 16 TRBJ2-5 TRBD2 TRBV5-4 TGTGCCAGCAGCAGGACTAGCGGGGGGCGGCAAGAGACCCAGTACTTC CASSRTSGGRQETQYF
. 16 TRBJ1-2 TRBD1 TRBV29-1 TGCAGCGTCTGTCCCGGGACAGGGTTTTGTAACTATGGCTACACCTTC CSVCPGTGFCNYGYTF
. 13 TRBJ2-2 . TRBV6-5 TGTGCCAGCGGGCAGGGGAACACCGGGGAGCTGTTTTTT CASGQGNTGELFF
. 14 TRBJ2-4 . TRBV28 TGTGCCAGCAGCCTAGGGGGTTCCAAAAACATTCAGTACTTC CASSLGGSKNIQYF
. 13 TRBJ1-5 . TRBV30 TGTGCCTGGAGCCCCCAGGAGGATCAGCCCCAGCATTTT CAWSPQEDQPQHF
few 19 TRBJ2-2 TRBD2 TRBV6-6 TGTGCCAGCAGTCCGTTAGCGGGAGTAGGGAGTCAGGGCACCGGGGAGCTGTTTTTT CASSPLAGVGSQGTGELFF
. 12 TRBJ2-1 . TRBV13 TGTGCCAGCAGCGTGCGGGGAAATGAGCAGTTCTTC CASSVRGNEQFF
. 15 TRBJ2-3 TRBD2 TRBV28 TGTGCCAGCACTCCGGGGGGGCGGTCGACAGATACGCAGTATTTT CASTPGGRSTDTQYF
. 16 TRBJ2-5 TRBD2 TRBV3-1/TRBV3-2 TGTGCCAGCAGCCAGGGACTAGCGGGGTCCGGGGGGACCCAGTACTTC CASSQGLAGSGGTQYF
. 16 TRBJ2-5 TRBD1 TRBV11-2 TGTGCCAGCAGCTTAGGCTTCAGGGGGCGCCGGGAGACCCAGTACTTC CASSLGFRGRRETQYF
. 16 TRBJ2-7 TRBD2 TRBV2 TGTGCCAGCAGTACCCCCAAGGCGGGAGTTAGCCACGAGCAGTACTTC CASSTPKAGVSHEQYF
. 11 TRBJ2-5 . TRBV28 TGTGCCAGCAGTGCCCTTACTTTTCAGTACTTC CASSALTFQYF
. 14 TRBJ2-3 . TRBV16 TGTGCCAGCAGCCAAAGGGGCGGCACAGATACGCAGTATTTT CASSQRGGTDTQYF
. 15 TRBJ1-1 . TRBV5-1 TGCGCCAGCCAGAGCCCGGCTACGGGGAACACTGAAGCTTTCTTT CASQSPATGNTEAFF
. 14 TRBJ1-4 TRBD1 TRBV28 TGTGCCAGCAGTTCGACAGGGGGGGATGAAAAACTGTTTTTT CASSSTGGDEKLFF
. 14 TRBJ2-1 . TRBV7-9 TGTGCCAGCAGCCCACAGGGGACTTACAATGAGCAGTTCTTC CASSPQGTYNEQFF
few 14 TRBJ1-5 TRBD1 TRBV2 TGTGCCAGCAGTAGTGTAACAGGGGATCAGCCCCAGCATTTT CASSSVTGDQPQHF
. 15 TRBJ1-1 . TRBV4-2 TGTGCCAGCAGCCAAGATGGGGGGGGCTGGGCTGAAGCTTTCTTT CASSQDGGGWAEAFF
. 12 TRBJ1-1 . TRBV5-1 TGCGCCAGCAGCCAGGGAGGGGCTGAAGCTTTCTTT CASSQGGAEAFF
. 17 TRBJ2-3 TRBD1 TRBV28 TGTGCCAGCAGTTTATTTTCGGGAGGACAGGGGGAAGATACGCAGTATTTT CASSLFSGGQGEDTQYF